This T cell receptor (beta chain) was obtained from a study of CD8+ T cells in alopecia areata. Study at large: The protocol delivered tofacitinib for 6 to 18 months, then withdrew it for 6 months. Notes on the study in general: The treated group had a single nonresponder, limiting CD8+ expansion-response conclusions.

TCR sequencing used cDNA made by reverse transcription of extracted RNA. Data came from immunoSEQ multiplex PCR; TCRdb stores just in-frame clones and leaves some out. The sample gives some 180,000 clones, about 55% of which show up once; about 10% is in the top ten. As to treatment: oral pan-JAK inhibitor, 5-10 mg twice daily. Punch biopsies of lesional scalp, plus peripheral blood, were taken from alopecia areata patients. Starting from PBMCs, sorting isolated CD4+ and CD8+ T cells. About this clone itself: Its antigen remains unknown.

Sequenced material: CD8+ T cells sorted from blood, taken at week 24, from a patient treated with tofacitinib. This TCR came from a human donor with alopecia areata.

This CDR3 reads CAWSVAPAFF. CDR3 sequence (DNA): TGTGCCTGGAGTGTAGCGCCGGCTTTCTTT. The chain combines TRBV30 with TRBJ1-1; D is undetermined. V lost 0 bases and J lost 11, with 7 bases in between. This CDR3 has 10 amino acids. Germline V lookup: CDR1 GTSNPN, CDR2 SVGIG (reference sequence).